This passage covers 31 T cell receptor beta chains from one sample sequenced in a study of blood T cell repertoires in COVID-19. Assay used: immunoSEQ multiplex PCR; TCRdb lists only in-frame clones, some missing. This table holds around 220,000 clones, about four fifths found once. The sequencing sample was made of peripheral blood. Source of these receptors: a woman of 80 years or more with acute or convalescent COVID-19.

The rearrangement joins TRBV6-5 to TRBJ1-1, with 7 bases lining up with TRBD1. This CDR3 is 16 amino acids long. Per the germline V gene, CDR1 is MNHEY and CDR2 is SVGAGI. V lost 4 bases to trimming and J lost 5 bases; unmatched junction nucleotides: 13. The CDR3 here is CASSSQPSTGRTEAFF. The CDR3 DNA sequence: TGTGCCAGCAGTTCCCAACCTTCGACAGGGAGGACTGAAGCTTTCTTT.

The chain employs TRBV19 and TRBJ2-7, with 11 nucleotides matching TRBD2. V lost 5 bases to trimming and J lost 3 bases; unmatched junction nucleotides: 6. The CDR3 runs 15 residues. CDR1 LNHDA and CDR2 SQIVND come from the germline V gene (reference sequence). DNA for the CDR3: TGTGCCAGTAGTTTGGGACTAGCGGCAAGCTACGAGCAGTACTTC. The encoded protein is CASSLGLAASYEQYF.

The chain links TRBV30 to TRBJ1-6; D is ambiguous. This CDR3 region has 13 residues. The germline CDR1 and CDR2 sequences are GTSNPN and SVGIG (reference sequence). Trimming stripped 2 bases from V and 7 bases from J, with 9 bases between. The CDR3 reads CAWSPGRNSPLHF. DNA of the CDR3: TGTGCCTGGAGTCCGGGGAGGAATTCACCCCTCCACTTT.

The J gene is TRBJ1-1, the V gene TRBV4-3; 9 bases are a match to TRBD1. This CDR3 is built from 16 residues. Germline CDR1 is LGHNA and CDR2 is YSLEER. Trimming at V came to 4 bases and at J to 3 bases, leaving 9 bases not matched to a gene. In DNA, the CDR3 is TGCGCCAGCAGCCGGGGGACAGGGAGAGTGGACACTGAAGCTTTCTTT. This translates into CASSRGTGRVDTEAFF.

This rearrangement joins TRBV3-1 (or the pseudogene TRBV3-2) to TRBJ1-1, with 7 bases identical to TRBD1. The CDR3 loop spans 13 amino acids. J was trimmed by 8 bases and V by 3 bases; bases with no gene match: 6. Germline values: CDR1 LGHDT, CDR2 YNNKEL (reference sequence). CDR3 in DNA: TGTGCCAGCAGCCATGTTACAGGGGCCGAAGCTTTCTTT. Its translation: CASSHVTGAEAFF.

The chain combines TRBV11-3 with TRBJ1-2; the match to TRBD1 covers 7 bases. The CDR3 has 15 residues. The junction had 10 bases not matched to a gene; V was cut back by 6 bases and J by 3 bases. Germline CDR1 and CDR2: SGHNT and YENEEA. The CDR3 region is CASSWGPDRDYGYTF. Here the CDR3 DNA reads TGTGCCAGCAGTTGGGGACCCGACAGGGACTATGGCTACACCTTC.

The chain carries TRBV4-2 and TRBJ1-5; D remains ambiguous. Trimming stripped 0 bases from V and 7 bases from J, with 7 bases between. The length of the CDR3 is 13 residues. The germline V gene has CDR1 LGHNA and CDR2 YNFKEQ. As DNA, the CDR3 is TGTGCCAGCAGCCAAGATCCCACACAGCCCCAGCATTTT. This encodes CASSQDPTQPQHF.

In this sample, this clone turned up once. The chain links TRBV4-2 to TRBJ2-5, with TRBD2 matching 7 bases. There are 16 residues in the CDR3. Trimming removed 0 bases from V and 1 base from J; junction bases left unmatched: 5. Germline CDR1 is LGHNA and CDR2 is YNFKEQ. Here the CDR3 reads CASSQDWASGQETQYF. The CDR3 nucleotides read TGTGCCAGCAGCCAAGATTGGGCTAGCGGCCAAGAGACCCAGTACTTC.

The V gene is TRBV6-2 or TRBV6-3, the J gene TRBJ1-4; 8 bases agree with TRBD1. The junction had 4 bases not matched to a gene; V was cut back by 1 base and J by 0 bases. Germline-derived CDR1 and CDR2 are MNHEY and SVGEGT. CDR3 length: 17 amino acids. The CDR3 here is CASSYFGQGATNEKLFF. CDR3 bases: TGTGCCAGCAGTTACTTCGGACAGGGAGCAACTAATGAAAAACTGTTTTTT.

This chain links TRBV28 with TRBJ1-2; a possible D gene is TRBD1 (6 bases). From germline, CDR1 is MDHEN and CDR2 SYDVKM. CDR3 length: 15 amino acids. V was shortened by 6 bases and J by 2 bases, with 16 bases between the two germline ends. CDR3: CASRTGPGENYGYTF. The CDR3 nucleotides read TGTGCCAGCAGAACCGGGCCAGGGGAAAACTATGGCTACACCTTC.

The V gene is TRBV14, the J gene TRBJ2-7; TRBD2 matches 10 bases. Trimming cost V 2 bases and J 11 bases; bases outside gene matches: 3. From germline, CDR1 is SGHDN and CDR2 FVKESK. The CDR3 spans 12 residues. CDR3 region: CASSQSGTSEYF. The CDR3 nucleotides read TGTGCCAGCAGCCAATCCGGGACTAGCGAGTACTTC.

J is TRBJ2-3 and V is TRBV10-3, with TRBD1 as a possible D gene (5 bases). V lost 4 bases to trimming and J lost 7 bases, with 15 bases between them. Germline V CDR1 and CDR2: ENHRY, SYGVKD. The CDR3 is made up of 14 amino acids. The CDR3 sequence: CAISGQGAGYTQYF. CDR3 nucleotides: TGTGCCATCAGTGGTCAAGGGGCAGGCTATACGCAGTATTTT.

CDR3 DNA: TGTGCCAGCAGTTTAGCGGGAGGAGCGAACAATGAGCAGTTCTTC. Amino acid sequence: CASSLAGGANNEQFF. The chain uses TRBV7-3 and TRBJ2-1, with 10 bases identical to TRBD2. Germline CDR1 and CDR2: SGHTA and FQGTGA. This CDR3 contains 15 residues. V lost 6 bases, J lost 5 bases, and 7 bases stayed unmatched.

This chain joins TRBV10-3 and TRBJ2-5, with 9 bases that match TRBD1. Unmatched junction bases numbered 2, after V lost 5 bases and J lost 1 base. This CDR3 has 14 residues. Per the germline V gene, CDR1 is ENHRY and CDR2 is SYGVKD. The CDR3 DNA reads as TGTGCCATCAGTACAGGGGGCTTCCAAGAGACCCAGTACTTC. It specifies CAISTGGFQETQYF.

The V and J genes are TRBV11-3 and TRBJ2-1; the D is unclear. The V gene lost 7 bases and the J gene lost 1 base, with 11 bases spanning the gap. The germline gives CDR1 SGHNT, CDR2 YENEEA. CDR3 length equals 14 residues. CDR3 in DNA: TGTGCCAGCACCCTGACTGGATCCTACAATGAGCAGTTCTTC. It yields the protein CASTLTGSYNEQFF.

The chain carries TRBV30 and TRBJ1-1, with a weak D call TRBD1 (5 bases). From germline, CDR1 is GTSNPN and CDR2 SVGIG (reference sequence). Trimming shortened V by 0 bases and J by 5 bases, and 19 bases separated the two germline ends. This CDR3 spans 16 amino acids. CDR3 in DNA: TGTGCCTGGAGTGTAACGTGGGGCGCAGGAGGGACTGAAGCTTTCTTT. Translating gives CAWSVTWGAGGTEAFF.

The rearrangement links TRBV9 to TRBJ1-3; the D gene is possibly TRBD1 (5 bases). The ends were cut back, 0 bases at V and 1 base at J, with 14 bases in the middle. This CDR3 spans 17 amino acids. CDR1 SGDLS and CDR2 YYNGEE come from the germline V gene. The chain's CDR3 is CASSVVETAYSGNTIYF. DNA for the CDR3: TGTGCCAGCAGCGTAGTGGAGACAGCTTATTCTGGAAACACCATATATTTT.

The chain carries TRBV12-3 or TRBV12-4 and TRBJ1-2, with D maybe TRBD1 (5 bases). The germline V and J ends were trimmed by 4 bases and 9 bases, with 12 bases remaining between them. The CDR3 loop spans 12 amino acids. CDR3 residues: CASSSGINRYTF. The CDR3 region has the DNA TGTGCCAGCAGTTCAGGGATTAACCGCTACACCTTC.

The chain carries TRBV28 and TRBJ2-1; 7 nucleotides match TRBD2. Trimming took 3 bases from V and 7 from J; bases not matched to a gene: 9. CDR3 length equals 15 residues. Germline CDR1 reads MDHEN; CDR2 reads SYDVKM. The CDR3 region is CASSFRGRARNEQFF. DNA for the CDR3: TGTGCCAGCAGTTTCCGGGGGAGGGCCAGGAATGAGCAGTTCTTC.

This rearrangement joins TRBV7-2 to TRBJ2-7, with TRBD2 matching over 7 bases. Germline lookup yields CDR1 SGHTA and CDR2 FQGNSA. Trimming cost V 2 bases and J 1 base; bases outside gene matches: 2. The CDR3 has 14 residues. CDR3 DNA: TGTGCCAGCAGCTTATTCGGGGGGTCCTACGAGCAGTACTTC. This gives the protein CASSLFGGSYEQYF.

The table lists this clone with a count of one. The V and J genes are TRBV11-3 and TRBJ2-1, with no clear D. V was cut by 5 bases and J by 6 bases, with 2 bases left in between. Looked up from germline, CDR1 is SGHNT and CDR2 is YENEEA. The length of the CDR3 is 10 residues. Written as DNA, the CDR3 is TGTGCCAGCAGCCTCAATGAGCAGTTCTTC. The encoded protein is CASSLNEQFF.

The chain is built from TRBV7-9 and TRBJ1-1; D not resolved. Trimming stripped 1 base from V and 8 bases from J, with 11 bases between. Germline V lookup: CDR1 SEHNR, CDR2 FQNEAQ (reference sequence). The CDR3 extends over 13 amino acids. As DNA, the CDR3 is TGTGCCAGCAGCTTAGATGGTTGGAGGGAAGCTTTCTTT. Its protein is CASSLDGWREAFF.

This clone has just a few counts. The chain carries TRBV4-1 and TRBJ1-3, with 7 bases fitting TRBD1. CDR3 length: 14 residues. The germline gives CDR1 MGHRA, CDR2 YSYEKL. V lost 2 bases to trimming and J lost 7 bases; unmatched junction nucleotides: 5. DNA for the CDR3: TGCGCCAGCAGCCAACCGGGACAGAGGAACACCATATATTTT. It is translated as CASSQPGQRNTIYF.

V usage is TRBV11-3 and J usage is TRBJ1-1; unclear D gene. V shed 1 base and J shed 8 bases, with 5 bases lying between them. Germline-derived CDR1 and CDR2 are SGHNT and YENEEA. The CDR3 covers 11 residues. The CDR3 DNA is TGTGCCAGCAGCTTAGCCAGAGAAGCTTTCTTT. Its translation: CASSLAREAFF. The full variable domain, its missing parts supplied by reference TRBV11-3 and TRBJ1-1, is EAGVVQSPRYKIIEKKQPVAFWCNPISGHNTLYWYLQNLGQGPELLIRYENEEAVDDSQLPKDRFSAERLKGVDSTLKIQPAELGDSAVYLCASSLAREAFFGQGTRLTVV.

The J gene is TRBJ2-6, the V gene TRBV25-1; 10 bases agree with TRBD1. This CDR3 contains 18 residues. Germline values: CDR1 MGHDK, CDR2 SYGVNS. V was clipped by 5 bases and J by 1 base; unmatched bases: 8. This CDR3 is CASSQTGGVHSGANVLTF. In DNA, the CDR3 is TGTGCCAGCAGTCAGACAGGGGGCGTTCATTCTGGGGCCAACGTCCTGACTTTC.

The V call is TRBV5-4, the J call TRBJ1-3; 7 nucleotides line up with TRBD1. The length of the CDR3 is 15 residues. Trimming at V came to 5 bases and at J to 2 bases, leaving 7 bases not matched to a gene. Germline-derived CDR1 and CDR2 are SGHNT and YYREEE (reference sequence). The CDR3 DNA reads TGTGCCAGCAGGGAGGGGGCATCAGCTGGAAACACCATATATTTT. Amino acid sequence: CASREGASAGNTIYF.

The chain employs TRBV6-5 and TRBJ2-1, with 13 bases fitting TRBD2. Unmatched junction bases numbered 8, after V lost 5 bases and J lost 10 bases. The CDR3 totals 15 residues. The germline V gene encodes CDR1 MNHEY and CDR2 SVGAGI. The CDR3 DNA follows: TGTGCCAGCAGTCCCCCCGGACTAGCGGGGGTAGAGCAGTTCTTC. Translation: CASSPPGLAGVEQFF.

The chain recombines TRBV5-1 with TRBJ2-7; possible D gene TRBD1, 5 bases. The CDR3 sequence is 14 residues long. The germline V gene has CDR1 SGHRS and CDR2 YFSETQ. Trimming took off 0 bases at V and 3 bases at J, with 10 bases between the two ends. The CDR3 is CASSLAVGLYEQYF. The DNA of the CDR3 is TGCGCCAGCAGCTTGGCGGTGGGGCTCTACGAGCAGTACTTC.

The V gene is TRBV7-9, the J gene TRBJ2-5, with 14 bases aligning to TRBD2. This CDR3 comprises 16 residues. V lost 3 bases to trimming and J lost 5 bases; unmatched junction nucleotides: 5. In germline, CDR1 is SEHNR, CDR2 FQNEAQ (reference sequence). In nucleotides, the CDR3 is TGTGCCAGCAGCTTTGGGACTAGCGGGAGTAAGGAGACCCAGTACTTC. Translating it yields CASSFGTSGSKETQYF.

J is TRBJ2-3 and V is TRBV28; TRBD2 might be the D (5 bases). Trimming removed 3 bases from V and 6 bases from J, with 16 bases in between. The CDR3 contains 15 residues. Germline CDR1 is MDHEN and CDR2 is SYDVKM. The CDR3 is CASSFSGAVGDTQYF. The CDR3 region has the DNA TGTGCCAGCAGTTTCAGTGGAGCGGTAGGCGATACGCAGTATTTT.

The V and J genes are TRBV24-1 and TRBJ2-3, with 11 bases that match TRBD2. The length of the CDR3 is 16 residues. V trimming: 6 bases; J trimming: 5 bases; junction bases outside the gene matches: 9. Germline V lookup: CDR1 KGHDR, CDR2 SFDVKD. CDR3 nucleotide sequence: TGTGCCACCAGTCGACTAGCGGGGCAGGGAGAAGATACGCAGTATTTT. Its translation is CATSRLAGQGEDTQYF.